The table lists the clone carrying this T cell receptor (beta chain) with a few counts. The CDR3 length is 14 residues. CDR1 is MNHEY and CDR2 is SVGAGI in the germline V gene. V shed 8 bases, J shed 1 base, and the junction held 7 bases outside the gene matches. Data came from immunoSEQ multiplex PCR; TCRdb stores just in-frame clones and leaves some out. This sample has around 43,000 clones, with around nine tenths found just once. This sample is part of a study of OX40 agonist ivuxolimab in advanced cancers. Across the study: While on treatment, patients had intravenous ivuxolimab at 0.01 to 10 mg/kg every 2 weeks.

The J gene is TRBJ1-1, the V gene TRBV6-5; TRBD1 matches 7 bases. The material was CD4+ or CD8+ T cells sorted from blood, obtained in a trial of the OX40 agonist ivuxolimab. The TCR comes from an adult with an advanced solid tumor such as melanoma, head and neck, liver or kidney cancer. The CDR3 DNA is TGTGCCAGCGAGGGCACAGGGGAGAACACTGAAGCTTTCTTT. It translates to CASEGTGENTEAFF.